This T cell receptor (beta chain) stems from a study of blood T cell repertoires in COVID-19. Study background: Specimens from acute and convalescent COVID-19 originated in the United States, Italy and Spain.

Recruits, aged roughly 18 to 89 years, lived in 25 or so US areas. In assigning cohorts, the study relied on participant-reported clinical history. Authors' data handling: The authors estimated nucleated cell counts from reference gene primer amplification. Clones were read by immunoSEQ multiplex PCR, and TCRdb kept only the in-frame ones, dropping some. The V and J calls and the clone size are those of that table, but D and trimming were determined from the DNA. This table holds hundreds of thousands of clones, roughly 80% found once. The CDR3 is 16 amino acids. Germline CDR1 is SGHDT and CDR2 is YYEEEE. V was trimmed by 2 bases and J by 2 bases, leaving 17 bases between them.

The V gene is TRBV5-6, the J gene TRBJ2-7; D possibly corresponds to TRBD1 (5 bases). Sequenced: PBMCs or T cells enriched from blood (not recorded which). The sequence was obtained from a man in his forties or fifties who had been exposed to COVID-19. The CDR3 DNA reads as TGTGCCAGCAGCTTCGCGACCATAGGGGCCGCCTACGAGCAGTACTTC. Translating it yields CASSFATIGAAYEQYF.